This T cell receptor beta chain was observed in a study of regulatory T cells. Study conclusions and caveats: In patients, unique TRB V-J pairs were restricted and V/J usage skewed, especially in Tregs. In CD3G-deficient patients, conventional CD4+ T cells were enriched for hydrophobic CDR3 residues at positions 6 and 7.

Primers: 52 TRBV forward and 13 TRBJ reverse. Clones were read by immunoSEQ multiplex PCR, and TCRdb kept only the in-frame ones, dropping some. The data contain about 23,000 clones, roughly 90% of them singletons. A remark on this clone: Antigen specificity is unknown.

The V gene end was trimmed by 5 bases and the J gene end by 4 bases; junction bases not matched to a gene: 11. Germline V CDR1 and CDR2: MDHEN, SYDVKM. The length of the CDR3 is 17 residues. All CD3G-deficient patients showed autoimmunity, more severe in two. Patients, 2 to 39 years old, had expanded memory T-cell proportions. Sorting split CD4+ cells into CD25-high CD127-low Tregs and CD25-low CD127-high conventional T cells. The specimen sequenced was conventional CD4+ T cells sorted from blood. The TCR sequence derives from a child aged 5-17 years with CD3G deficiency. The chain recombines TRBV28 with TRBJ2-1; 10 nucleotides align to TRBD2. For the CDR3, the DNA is TGTGCCAGCAGTGCAGGAAGCGGGAGGGTCAGGTACAATGAGCAGTTCTTC. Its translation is CASSAGSGRVRYNEQFF.